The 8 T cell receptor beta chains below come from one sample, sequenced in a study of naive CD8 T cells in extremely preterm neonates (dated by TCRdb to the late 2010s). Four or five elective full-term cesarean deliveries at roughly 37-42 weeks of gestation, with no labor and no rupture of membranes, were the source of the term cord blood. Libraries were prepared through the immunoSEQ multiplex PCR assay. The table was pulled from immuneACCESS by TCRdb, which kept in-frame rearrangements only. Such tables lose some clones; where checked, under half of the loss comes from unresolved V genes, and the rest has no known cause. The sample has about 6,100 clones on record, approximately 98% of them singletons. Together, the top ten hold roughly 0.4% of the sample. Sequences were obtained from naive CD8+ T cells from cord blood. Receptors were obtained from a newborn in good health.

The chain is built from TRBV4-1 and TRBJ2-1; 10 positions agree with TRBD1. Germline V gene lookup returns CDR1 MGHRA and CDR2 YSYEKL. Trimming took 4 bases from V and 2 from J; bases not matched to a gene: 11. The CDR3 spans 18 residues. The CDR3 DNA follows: TGCGCCAGCAGCCCGGGACAGGGGTATGGGACTACCTACAATGAGCAGTTCTTC. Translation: CASSPGQGYGTTYNEQFF.

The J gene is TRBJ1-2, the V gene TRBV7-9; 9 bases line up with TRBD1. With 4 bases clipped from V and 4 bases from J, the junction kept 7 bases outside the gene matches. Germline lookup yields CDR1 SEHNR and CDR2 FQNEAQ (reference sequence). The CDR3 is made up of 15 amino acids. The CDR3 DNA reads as TGTGCCAGCAGCTCCGTGACAGGGGGTGCCTATGGCTACACCTTC. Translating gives CASSSVTGGAYGYTF.

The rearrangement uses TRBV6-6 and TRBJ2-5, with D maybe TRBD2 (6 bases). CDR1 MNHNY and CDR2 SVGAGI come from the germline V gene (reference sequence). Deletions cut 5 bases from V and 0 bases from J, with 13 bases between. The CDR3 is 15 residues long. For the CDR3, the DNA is TGTGCCAGCAGTAGGGGCGGGGACTACCAAGAGACCCAGTACTTC. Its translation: CASSRGGDYQETQYF.

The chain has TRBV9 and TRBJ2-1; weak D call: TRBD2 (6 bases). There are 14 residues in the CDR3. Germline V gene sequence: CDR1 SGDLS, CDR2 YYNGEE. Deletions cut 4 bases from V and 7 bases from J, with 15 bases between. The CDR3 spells CASSPNNGGNEQFF. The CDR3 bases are TGTGCCAGCAGCCCTAACAATGGAGGGAATGAGCAGTTCTTC.

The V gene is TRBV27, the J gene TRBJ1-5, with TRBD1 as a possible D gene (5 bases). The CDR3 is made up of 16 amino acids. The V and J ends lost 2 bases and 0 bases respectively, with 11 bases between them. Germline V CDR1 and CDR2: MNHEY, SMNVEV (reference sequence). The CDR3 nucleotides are TGTGCCAGCAGTTTAGGGGGAGGTTATAGCAATCAGCCCCAGCATTTT. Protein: CASSLGGGYSNQPQHF.

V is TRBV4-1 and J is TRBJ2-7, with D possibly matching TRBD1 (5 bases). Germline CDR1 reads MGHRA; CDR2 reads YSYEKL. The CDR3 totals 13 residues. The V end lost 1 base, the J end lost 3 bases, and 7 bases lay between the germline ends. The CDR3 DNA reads TGCGCCAGCAGCCAAGGGGGCAGCTACGAGCAGTACTTC. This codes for CASSQGGSYEQYF.

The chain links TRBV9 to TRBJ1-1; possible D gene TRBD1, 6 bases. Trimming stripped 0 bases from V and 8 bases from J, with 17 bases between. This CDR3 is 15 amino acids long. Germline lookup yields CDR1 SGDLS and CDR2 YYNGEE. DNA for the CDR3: TGTGCCAGCAGCGTAGTCGCGTCGGGGGGCGCAGAAGCTTTCTTT. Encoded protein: CASSVVASGGAEAFF.

The CDR3 here is CASSQDPGNEQYF. CDR3 DNA: TGCGCCAGCAGCCAAGATCCCGGGAACGAGCAGTACTTC. This rearrangement joins TRBV4-1 to TRBJ2-7; maybe TRBD2 (5 bases). Germline-derived CDR1 and CDR2 are MGHRA and YSYEKL. CDR3 length equals 13 residues. Deletions cut 0 bases from V and 5 bases from J, with 8 bases between.